The subject of this entry is one T cell receptor (beta chain). Its antigen is not identified. The 5'RACE method, run with constant-segment primers, produced TCR alpha and TCR beta cDNA libraries (carrying sample barcodes and UMIs). MiXCR, run by TCRdb on the 5' RACE reads, gives a single entry per CDR3 protein. The sample contains 400,000 to 450,000 distinct CDR3 sequences, roughly 18% of which appear only once. The sample originates from a study of T-cell memory formation after mild COVID-19. Study summary: There were largely donor-specific TCR clusters. Regarding the study as a whole: Day 15 to 85 contracting clones showed balanced CD4/CD8; day 15 to 37 expanders favored CD4+.

Germline loops: CDR1 SGHRS, CDR2 YFSETQ. The CDR3 covers 15 residues. The junction had 3 bases not matched to a gene; V was cut back by 1 base and J by 0 bases. The sequenced sample consisted of PBMCs or a T cell subset sorted from them (not recorded which). The chain joins TRBV5-1 to TRBJ2-7; TRBD1 matches 8 bases. This clonotype originated in a man in his late teens or twenties who had mild COVID-19 (a few samples of this study predate the infection). Cell type and time point are not known. CDR3 protein: CASSLTGTGSYEQYF. The CDR3 DNA sequence: TGCGCCAGCAGCTTGACGGGGACAGGCTCCTACGAGCAGTACTTC.